This TCR beta chain is drawn from a study of monozygotic twins with inflammatory bowel disease. Findings and limits, study-wide: Patient-specific immunosuppressive treatments may have made repertoires more variable. There was no support for any single strong signal or clonotype associated with IBD.

The CDR3 covers 15 residues. Germline CDR1 KGHSH, CDR2 LQKENI. Remarks on this clonotype: Its antigen is still unknown.

UMIs with a 6-nucleotide sample barcode were added by template switching. TCRalpha and TCRbeta cDNA went through nested PCRs of approximately 17 and 9 cycles, two in total. TCRdb reprocessed the 5' RACE reads; each CDR3 protein has one entry and no DNA is given. Here the sample table reports more than 350,000 distinct CDR3 sequences. This chain uses TRBV18 with TRBJ1-3. The specimen was blood. This clonotype originated in a human donor with ulcerative colitis or Crohn's disease, or a healthy co-twin of an affected twin (not recorded which). CDR3 loop: CASSTGSYSGNTIYF. Full variable domain (outside the CDR3, taken from reference TRBV18 and TRBJ1-3): NAGVMQNPRHLVRRRGQEARLRCSPMKGHSHVYWYRQLPEEGLKFMVYLQKENIIDESGMPKERFSAEFPKEGPSILRIQQVVRGDSAAYFCASSTGSYSGNTIYFGEGSWLTVV.